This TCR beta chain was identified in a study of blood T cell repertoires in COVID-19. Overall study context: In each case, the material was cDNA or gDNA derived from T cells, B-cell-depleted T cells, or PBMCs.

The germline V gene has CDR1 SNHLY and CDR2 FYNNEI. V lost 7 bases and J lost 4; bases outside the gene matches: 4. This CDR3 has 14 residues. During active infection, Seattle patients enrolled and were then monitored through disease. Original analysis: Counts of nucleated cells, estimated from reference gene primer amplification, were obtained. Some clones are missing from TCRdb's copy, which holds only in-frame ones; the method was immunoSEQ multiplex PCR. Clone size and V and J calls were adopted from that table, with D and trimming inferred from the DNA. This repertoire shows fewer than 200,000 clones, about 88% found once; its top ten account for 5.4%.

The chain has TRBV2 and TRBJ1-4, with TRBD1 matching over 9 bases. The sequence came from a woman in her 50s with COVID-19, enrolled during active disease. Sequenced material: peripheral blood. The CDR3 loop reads CASIRDRVNEKLFF. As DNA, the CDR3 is TGTGCCAGCATCCGGGACAGGGTTAATGAAAAACTGTTTTTT.